The 30 T cell receptor beta chains listed next were all sequenced from one sample in a study of T-cell reconstitution after alpha-beta-depleted transplantation in children. As it was prepared, the TCRbeta library received unique molecular identifiers. TCRdb itself ran the PCR reads through MiXCR, one entry per CDR3 protein. Seen here are some 530,000 distinct CDR3 sequences, approximately 13% observed once, and the top ten hold about 5.6%. Here the sequenced sample was PBMCs from the stem cell graft donor, taken from the stem cell graft. All receptors come from a human donor who donated a stem cell graft to a child with combined immunodeficiency.

This clonotype showed up just a few times. A much larger clone lies one base from this, so it may be a read error. This CDR3 fails to terminate in the conserved phenylalanine or tryptophan, so it likely reflects a read error. The genes are TRBV9 and TRBJ2-5; TRBD2 matches 8 bases. The CDR3 extends over 15 amino acids. CDR1 and CDR2 from the germline V gene are SGDLS and YYNGEE. Germline trimming cut 2 bases from V and 2 bases from J; bases unmatched to any gene: 5. CDR3 sequence: CASSVYSGEQETQYC. The CDR3 bases are TGTGCCAGCAGCGTTTATAGCGGGGAGCAAGAGACCCAGTACTGC.

This clonotype was seen more than once but under ten times. The chain links TRBV7-2 to TRBJ2-1; D is possibly TRBD1 (5 bases). V was clipped by 0 bases and J by 6 bases, with 15 bases between them. The CDR3 consists of 16 residues. The germline V gene has CDR1 SGHTA and CDR2 FQGNSA. The CDR3 bases are TGTGCCAGCAGCTTAGCTCGACAACGGCAGGGCAATGAGCAGTTCTTC. Protein: CASSLARQRQGNEQFF. Complete variable domain (other parts from reference TRBV7-2 and TRBJ2-1): GAGVSQSPSNKVTEKGKDVELRCDPISGHTALYWYRQSLGQGLEFLIYFQGNSAPDKSGLPSDRFSAERTGGSVSTLTIQRTQQEDSAVYLCASSLARQRQGNEQFFGPGTRLTVL.

This chain uses TRBV29-1 with TRBJ2-5; 9 bases map to TRBD1. This CDR3 is 14 amino acids long. Germline CDR1 and CDR2: SQVTM and ANQGSEA. The V and J ends lost 6 bases and 4 bases, in that order; junction bases with no gene match: 9. The CDR3 here is CSVTGQGILETQYF. In nucleotides, the CDR3 is TGCAGCGTGACGGGACAGGGTATTTTAGAGACCCAGTACTTC. The full variable domain, its missing parts supplied by reference TRBV29-1 and TRBJ2-5, is SAVISQKPSRDICQRGTSLTIQCQVDSQVTMMFWYRQQPGQSLTLIATANQGSEATYESGFVIDKFPISRPNLTFSTLTVSNMSPEDSSIYLCSVTGQGILETQYFGPGTRLLVL.

This clonotype was seen only a few times. The V gene is TRBV5-1, the J gene TRBJ2-1; D ambiguous. In germline, CDR1 is SGHRS, CDR2 YFSETQ. The CDR3 contains 13 residues. The germline V and J ends were trimmed by 9 bases and 6 bases, with 16 bases remaining between them. Written as DNA, the CDR3 is TGCGCCACCAGAACAGACGCACCCAATGAGCAGTTCTTC. It encodes CATRTDAPNEQFF.

The chain links TRBV7-6 to TRBJ2-1; 7 bases are shared with TRBD2. The V gene end was trimmed by 5 bases and the J gene end by 7 bases; junction bases not matched to a gene: 5. Per germline, CDR1 SGHVS and CDR2 FNYEAQ. CDR3 length: 13 residues. The CDR3 DNA reads as TGTGCCAGCAGCCTCGGGACTACAAATGAGCAGTTCTTC. Translating it yields CASSLGTTNEQFF.

The chain uses TRBV20-1 and TRBJ2-7; 12 bases agree with TRBD2. CDR3 length: 16 residues. Germline lookup yields CDR1 DFQATT and CDR2 SNEGSKA (reference sequence). The V gene end was trimmed by 1 base and the J gene end by 5 bases; junction bases not matched to a gene: 9. CDR3 DNA: TGCAGTGCTAGAGGGACTCTAGCGGGAGGGCCTCACGAGCAGTACTTC. This translates into CSARGTLAGGPHEQYF.

The chain has TRBV4-2 and TRBJ1-1; 9 bases match TRBD1. This CDR3 contains 16 residues. With V trimmed by 5 bases and J by 0 bases, 7 bases remained unmatched. The germline CDR1 and CDR2 sequences are LGHNA and YNFKEQ. The CDR3 nucleotides read TGTGCCAGCAGCGAGCCGGGACAGGGATTGAACACTGAAGCTTTCTTT. Its translation is CASSEPGQGLNTEAFF.

A note on this clonotype: A much larger clone differs from this one at a single base, so this may be a read error. J is TRBJ2-3 and V is TRBV12-3 or TRBV12-4; D may be TRBD1 (6 bases). The CDR3 extends over 13 amino acids. DNA of the CDR3: TGTGCCAGCAGCCCAGGGACACCAGATACGGAGTATTTT. Amino acid sequence: CASSPGTPDTEYF.

This clonotype was found many times. The chain is built from TRBV20-1 and TRBJ2-3; 8 nucleotides agree with TRBD2. The CDR3 spans 15 residues. CDR1 and CDR2 (germline): DFQATT, SNEGSKA (reference sequence). V dropped 6 bases and J dropped 3; count of bases not matched to a gene: 11. The CDR3 sequence: CSASEAAGVTDTQYF. CDR3 nucleotide sequence: TGCAGTGCGAGCGAGGCAGCGGGAGTTACAGATACGCAGTATTTT.

This clonotype has more than one count but fewer than ten. The chain recombines TRBV12-3 or TRBV12-4 with TRBJ2-3, with D possibly being TRBD1 (6 bases). V lost 7 bases and J lost 0, with 14 bases in between. The CDR3 sequence is 15 residues long. CDR3 region: CASMMGASSTDTQYF. The DNA for the CDR3 is TGTGCCAGCATGATGGGGGCCTCTAGCACAGATACGCAGTATTTT.

This chain joins TRBV9 and TRBJ2-7, with 7 bases aligning to TRBD1. This CDR3 comprises 15 residues. Trimming removed 4 bases from V and 5 bases from J; junction bases left unmatched: 12. The germline V gene encodes CDR1 SGDLS and CDR2 YYNGEE. The CDR3 loop reads CASSPRQGYSNEQYF. As DNA, the CDR3 is TGTGCCAGCAGCCCCCGACAGGGATATTCGAACGAGCAGTACTTC.

This clonotype was counted at least ten times. The chain is built from TRBV30 and TRBJ1-2; 8 nucleotides line up with TRBD1. CDR3 length: 11 amino acids. Germline CDR1 reads GTSNPN; CDR2 reads SVGIG (reference sequence). The V and J ends lost 6 bases and 8 bases, in that order; junction bases with no gene match: 5. In DNA, the CDR3 is TGTGCCTGTACGACAGGGGTCGGCTACACCTTC. As protein: CACTTGVGYTF. The complete variable domain, with remaining parts taken from reference TRBV30 and TRBJ1-2, reads SQTIHQWPATLVQPVGSPLSLECTVEGTSNPNLYWYRQAAGRGLQLLFYSVGIGQISSEVPQNLSASRPQDRQFILSSKKLLLSDSGFYLCACTTGVGYTFGSGTRLTVV.

This clonotype was counted only a few times. The chain is built from TRBV4-3 and TRBJ1-1, with 8 bases fitting TRBD1. Germline CDR1 reads LGHNA; CDR2 reads YSLEER. The length of the CDR3 is 18 residues. V shed 0 bases and J 0 bases; nucleotides not matched to a gene: 9. The CDR3 loop reads CASSQDRSAGGLNTEAFF. DNA for the CDR3: TGCGCCAGCAGCCAAGATAGGTCGGCAGGGGGCCTGAACACTGAAGCTTTCTTT.

CDR3 amino acids: CASTIHHANTEAFF. The CDR3 DNA reads as TGTGCCAGCACCATACATCATGCGAACACTGAAGCTTTCTTT. J is TRBJ1-1 and V is TRBV28; no definite D call. Trimming took off 7 bases at V and 1 base at J, with 13 bases between the two ends. Germline-derived CDR1 and CDR2 are MDHEN and SYDVKM. This CDR3 comprises 14 residues.

The chain couples TRBV5-1 to TRBJ2-1; 7 nucleotides align to TRBD2. In germline, CDR1 is SGHRS, CDR2 YFSETQ. This CDR3 is built from 13 residues. Trimming took 3 bases from V and 8 from J; bases not matched to a gene: 5. DNA for the CDR3: TGCGCCAGCAGCTGGCGAACTAGCGATGAGCAGTTCTTC. Translated, it gives CASSWRTSDEQFF.

V usage is TRBV28 and J usage is TRBJ2-7; D possibly matches TRBD1 or TRBD2 (5 bases each). Deletions cut 5 bases from V and 3 bases from J, with 20 bases between. This CDR3 region has 16 residues. The germline gives CDR1 MDHEN, CDR2 SYDVKM. CDR3 sequence reads: CASSPSGPNIIYEQYF. The CDR3, as DNA: TGTGCCAGCAGTCCCTCGGGACCAAATATAATCTACGAGCAGTACTTC.

This rearrangement joins TRBV7-9 to TRBJ2-5; 8 bases line up with TRBD2. Germline CDR1 and CDR2: SEHNR and FQNEAQ (reference sequence). The J segment lost 5 bases and the V segment lost 5 bases, leaving 16 bases of the junction unmatched. This CDR3 has 17 residues. CDR3 amino acids: CASSNRRIAGGLETQYF. As DNA, the CDR3 is TGTGCCAGCAGCAACAGGAGGATTGCGGGAGGACTGGAGACCCAGTACTTC.

This clonotype was observed a handful of times. The rearrangement joins TRBV7-9 to TRBJ2-4; no firm D call. The CDR3 loop spans 14 amino acids. From germline, CDR1 is SEHNR and CDR2 FQNEAQ (reference sequence). With 1 base removed from V and 4 bases from J, the gap between germline ends came to 8 bases. CDR3 sequence reads: CASSLVGGKNIQYF. The CDR3 region has the DNA TGTGCCAGCAGCTTAGTGGGTGGGAAAAACATTCAGTACTTC. Full variable domain (outside the CDR3, taken from reference TRBV7-9 and TRBJ2-4): DTGVSQNPRHKITKRGQNVTFRCDPISEHNRLYWYRQTLGQGPEFLTYFQNEAQLEKSRLLSDRFSAERPKGSFSTLEIQRTEQGDSAMYLCASSLVGGKNIQYFGAGTRLSVL.

This clonotype showed up just a few times. The CDR3 here is CSARKIGYTEAFF. In DNA form, the CDR3 reads TGCAGTGCTAGAAAAATCGGATACACTGAAGCTTTCTTT. The chain recombines TRBV20-1 with TRBJ1-1; D is undetermined. Trimming left V 2 bases short and J 3 bases short, with 10 bases between. This CDR3 is 13 amino acids long. Germline-derived CDR1 and CDR2 are DFQATT and SNEGSKA (reference sequence).

This clonotype was seen at least ten times. V gene TRBV12-3 or TRBV12-4 combines with J gene TRBJ2-3; D unclear. The V end was cut by 3 bases, the J end by 5 bases, with 6 bases between. The CDR3 contains 12 residues. The CDR3 reads CASSFPLDTQYF. DNA for the CDR3: TGTGCCAGCAGTTTCCCTCTAGATACGCAGTATTTT.

The sample holds a few counts of this clonotype. The rearrangement links TRBV10-3 to TRBJ2-3; no clear D gene. V was pared by 0 bases and J by 2 bases, with 18 bases between. The CDR3 is made up of 18 amino acids. Germline CDR1 ENHRY, CDR2 SYGVKD. The CDR3 coding sequence is TGTGCCATCAGTGAGTCGACGCCAGGACGCCTATTCACAGATACGCAGTATTTT. Protein sequence: CAISESTPGRLFTDTQYF.

The chain joins TRBV10-3 to TRBJ2-7; 7 nucleotides match TRBD2. J gave up 5 bases and V 3 bases, and 10 bases lay outside the gene matches. The CDR3 contains 15 residues. CDR1 and CDR2 from the germline V gene are ENHRY and SYGVKD. CDR3 nucleotide sequence: TGTGCCATCAGTGATGTACTAGCGTACCAAAACGAGCAGTACTTC. This sequence encodes CAISDVLAYQNEQYF.

This clonotype came up a few times. The rearrangement joins TRBV7-2 to TRBJ2-1; 10 nucleotides align to TRBD1. Germline CDR1 SGHTA, CDR2 FQGNSA. Trimming removed 0 bases from V and 2 bases from J; junction bases left unmatched: 1. The CDR3 totals 16 residues. The CDR3 coding sequence is TGTGCCAGCAGCTTAGCGACAGGGGGCGCCTACAATGAGCAGTTCTTC. Protein product: CASSLATGGAYNEQFF.

This clonotype was seen ten or more times. V is TRBV7-9 and J is TRBJ2-1; possible D gene TRBD2, 5 bases. The CDR3 contains 15 residues. Trimming left V 1 base short and J 0 bases short, with 7 bases between. Germline CDR1 SEHNR, CDR2 FQNEAQ (reference sequence). Written as DNA, the CDR3 is TGTGCCAGCAGCTTAGTGGGGAGCTCCTACAATGAGCAGTTCTTC. Protein sequence: CASSLVGSSYNEQFF.

This clonotype was counted many times. The V and J genes are TRBV12-3 or TRBV12-4 and TRBJ2-1, with D unclear. Trimming shortened V by 7 bases and J by 4 bases, and 14 bases separated the two germline ends. The CDR3 contains 14 residues. CDR3 bases: TGTGCCAGCACCCGAATGGGTAAATACAATGAGCAGTTCTTC. The encoded protein is CASTRMGKYNEQFF.

The V and J genes are TRBV12-3 or TRBV12-4 and TRBJ1-5; perhaps TRBD1 as D (5 bases). Trimming removed 5 bases at V and 6 bases at J, with 14 bases between. This CDR3 is 14 amino acids long. The CDR3 DNA reads TGTGCCAGCAGTCCTCAGGGAGGGTTTCAGCCCCAGCATTTT. Translating gives CASSPQGGFQPQHF.

This clonotype was found many times. This chain joins TRBV14 and TRBJ2-7, with D uncertain. CDR3 length equals 14 residues. Germline CDR1 and CDR2: SGHDN and FVKESK. V lost 1 base and J lost 6, with 13 bases in between. CDR3 loop: CASSQGTLGPEQYF. In DNA, the CDR3 is TGTGCCAGCAGCCAAGGGACGCTAGGGCCCGAGCAGTACTTC.

Ten or more counts support this clonotype. The chain has TRBV5-7 and TRBJ2-7; D is perhaps TRBD1 (6 bases). TRBV5-7 is marked as an open reading frame, function uncertain. The CDR3 runs 17 residues. V gave up 4 bases and J gave up 5 bases, with 25 bases separating them. The CDR3 reads CASSGKPEQGHEDEQYF. In nucleotides, the CDR3 is TGTGCCAGCAGCGGTAAGCCGGAACAGGGCCACGAGGACGAGCAGTACTTC.

This clonotype came up once. J is TRBJ2-2 and V is TRBV4-3, with D tentatively TRBD1 (5 bases). Germline V CDR1 and CDR2: LGHNA, YSLEER. This CDR3 is built from 17 residues. V lost 4 bases and J 5 bases, leaving 20 bases between the germline ends. Here the CDR3 reads CASSRADKPRRTGELFF. In nucleotides, the CDR3 is TGCGCCAGCAGCCGGGCGGACAAGCCTCGACGGACCGGGGAGCTGTTTTTT.

Only a few counts were recorded for this clonotype. The chain employs TRBV4-1 and TRBJ2-7; unclear D gene. The V and J ends lost 8 bases and 2 bases respectively, with 7 bases between them. The CDR3 is 11 residues long. Germline V gene data show CDR1 as MGHRA and CDR2 as YSYEKL. CDR3 sequence: CASGPAYEQYF. CDR3 bases: TGCGCCAGCGGACCTGCCTACGAGCAGTACTTC.